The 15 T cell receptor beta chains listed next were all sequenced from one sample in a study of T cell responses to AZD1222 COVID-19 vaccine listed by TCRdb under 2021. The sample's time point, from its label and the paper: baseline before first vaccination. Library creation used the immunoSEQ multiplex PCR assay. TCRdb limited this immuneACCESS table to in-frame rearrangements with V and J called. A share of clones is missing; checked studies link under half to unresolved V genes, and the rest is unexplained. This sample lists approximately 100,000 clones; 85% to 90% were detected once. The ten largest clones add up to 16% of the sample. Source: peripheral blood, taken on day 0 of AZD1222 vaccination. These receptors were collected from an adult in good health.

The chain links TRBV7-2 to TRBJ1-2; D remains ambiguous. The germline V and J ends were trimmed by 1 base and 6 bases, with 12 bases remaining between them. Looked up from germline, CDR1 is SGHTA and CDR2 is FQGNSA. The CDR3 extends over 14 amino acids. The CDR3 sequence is CASSLGQKWNGYTF. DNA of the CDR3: TGTGCCAGCAGCTTAGGGCAGAAATGGAATGGCTACACCTTC.

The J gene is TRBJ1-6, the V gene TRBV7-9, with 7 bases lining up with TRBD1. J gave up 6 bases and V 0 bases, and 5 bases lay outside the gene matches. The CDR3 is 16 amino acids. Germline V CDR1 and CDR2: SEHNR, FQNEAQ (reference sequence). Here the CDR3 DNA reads TGTGCCAGCAGCTTAGCGGCGCAGGGGGTTAATTCACCCCTCCACTTT. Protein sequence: CASSLAAQGVNSPLHF.

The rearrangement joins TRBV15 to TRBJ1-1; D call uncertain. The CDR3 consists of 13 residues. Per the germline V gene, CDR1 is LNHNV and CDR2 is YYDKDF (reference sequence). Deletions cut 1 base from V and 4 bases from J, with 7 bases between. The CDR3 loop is CATSRGLGTEAFF. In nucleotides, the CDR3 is TGTGCCACCAGCAGAGGCCTAGGCACTGAAGCTTTCTTT.

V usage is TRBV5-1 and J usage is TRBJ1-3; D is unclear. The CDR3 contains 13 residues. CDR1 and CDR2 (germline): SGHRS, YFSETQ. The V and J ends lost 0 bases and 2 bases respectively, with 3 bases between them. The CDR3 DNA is TGCGCCAGCAGCTTGGGCACTGGAAACACCATATATTTT. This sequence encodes CASSLGTGNTIYF.

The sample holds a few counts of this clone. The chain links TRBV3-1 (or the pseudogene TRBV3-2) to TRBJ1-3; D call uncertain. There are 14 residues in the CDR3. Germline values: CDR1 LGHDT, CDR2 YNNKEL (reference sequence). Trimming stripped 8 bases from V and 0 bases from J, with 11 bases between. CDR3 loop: CASLDRSSGNTIYF. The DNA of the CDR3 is TGTGCCAGCCTAGACCGGAGCTCTGGAAACACCATATATTTT.

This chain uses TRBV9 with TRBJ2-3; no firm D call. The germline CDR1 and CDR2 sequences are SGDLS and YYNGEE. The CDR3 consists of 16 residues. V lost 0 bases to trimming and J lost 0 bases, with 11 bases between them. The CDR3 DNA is TGTGCCAGCAGCGTAGCTACGGCACCTAGCACAGATACGCAGTATTTT. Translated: CASSVATAPSTDTQYF. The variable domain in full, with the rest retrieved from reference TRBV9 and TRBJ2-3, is DSGVTQTPKHLITATGQRVTLRCSPRSGDLSVYWYQQSLDQGLQFLIQYYNGEERAKGNILERFSAQQFPDLHSELNLSSLELGDSALYFCASSVATAPSTDTQYFGPGTRLTVL.

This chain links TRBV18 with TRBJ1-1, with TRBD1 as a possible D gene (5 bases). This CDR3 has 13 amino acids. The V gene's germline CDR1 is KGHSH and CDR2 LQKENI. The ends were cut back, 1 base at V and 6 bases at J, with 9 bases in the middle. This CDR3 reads CASSPRGDAEAFF. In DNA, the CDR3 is TGTGCCAGCTCACCACGGGGGGACGCTGAAGCTTTCTTT. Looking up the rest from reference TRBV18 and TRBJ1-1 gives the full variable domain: NAGVMQNPRHLVRRRGQEARLRCSPMKGHSHVYWYRQLPEEGLKFMVYLQKENIIDESGMPKERFSAEFPKEGPSILRIQQVVRGDSAAYFCASSPRGDAEAFFGQGTRLTVV.

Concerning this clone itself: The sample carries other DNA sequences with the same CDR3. As DNA, the CDR3 is TGTGCCAGCTCACCACCAGGGGACTACGAGCAGTACTTC. Translation gives CASSPPGDYEQYF. The chain recombines TRBV18 with TRBJ2-7; D is perhaps TRBD1 (5 bases). CDR1 and CDR2 from the germline V gene are KGHSH and LQKENI. The CDR3 is 13 amino acids. The V and J ends lost 0 bases and 3 bases respectively, with 6 bases between them.

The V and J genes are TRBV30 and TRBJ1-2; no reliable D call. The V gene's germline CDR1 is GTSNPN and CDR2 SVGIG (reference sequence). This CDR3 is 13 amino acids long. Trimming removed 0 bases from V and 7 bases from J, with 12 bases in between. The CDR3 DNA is TGTGCCTGGAGTGTACAGTATACGAGTGGCTACACCTTC. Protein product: CAWSVQYTSGYTF.

The chain's CDR3 is CASSLGGRARAYEQYF. In DNA form, the CDR3 reads TGTGCCAGCAGCTTAGGAGGTCGGGCCAGGGCCTACGAGCAGTACTTC. The chain employs TRBV11-1 and TRBJ2-7, with a weak D call TRBD1 (5 bases). V lost 1 base, J lost 2 bases, and 15 bases lay in between. This CDR3 contains 16 residues. CDR1 and CDR2 from the germline V gene are SGHAT and FQDESV (reference sequence).

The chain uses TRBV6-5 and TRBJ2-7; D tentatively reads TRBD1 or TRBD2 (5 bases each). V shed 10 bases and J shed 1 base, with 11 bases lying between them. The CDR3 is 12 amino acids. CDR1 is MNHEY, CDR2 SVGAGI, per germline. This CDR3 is CATRDGSYEQYF. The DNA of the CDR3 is TGTGCCACGAGGGACGGTTCCTACGAGCAGTACTTC.

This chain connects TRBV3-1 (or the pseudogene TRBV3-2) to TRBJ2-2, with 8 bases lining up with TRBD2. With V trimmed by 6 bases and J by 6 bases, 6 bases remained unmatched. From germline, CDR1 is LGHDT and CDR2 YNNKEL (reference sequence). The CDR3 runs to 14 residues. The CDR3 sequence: CASRTSGRSGELFF. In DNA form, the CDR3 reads TGTGCCAGCAGGACCAGCGGGAGATCCGGGGAGCTGTTTTTT.

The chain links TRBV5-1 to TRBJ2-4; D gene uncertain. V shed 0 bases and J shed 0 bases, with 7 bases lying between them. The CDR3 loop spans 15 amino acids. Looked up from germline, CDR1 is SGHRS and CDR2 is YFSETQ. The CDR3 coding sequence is TGCGCCAGCAGCTTGGACCCAATAGCCAAAAACATTCAGTACTTC. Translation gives CASSLDPIAKNIQYF.

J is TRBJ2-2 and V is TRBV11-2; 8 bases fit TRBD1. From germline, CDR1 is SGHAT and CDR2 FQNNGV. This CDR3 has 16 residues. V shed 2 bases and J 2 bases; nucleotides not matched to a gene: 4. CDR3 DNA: TGTGCCAGCAGCTTATGGACAGGGAGAAACACCGGGGAGCTGTTTTTT. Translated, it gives CASSLWTGRNTGELFF.

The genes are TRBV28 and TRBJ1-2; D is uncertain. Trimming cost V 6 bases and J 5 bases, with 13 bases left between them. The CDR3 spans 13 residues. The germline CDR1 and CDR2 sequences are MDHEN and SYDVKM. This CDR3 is CASRTVPQYGYTF. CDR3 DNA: TGTGCCAGCAGAACAGTTCCCCAGTATGGCTACACCTTC.